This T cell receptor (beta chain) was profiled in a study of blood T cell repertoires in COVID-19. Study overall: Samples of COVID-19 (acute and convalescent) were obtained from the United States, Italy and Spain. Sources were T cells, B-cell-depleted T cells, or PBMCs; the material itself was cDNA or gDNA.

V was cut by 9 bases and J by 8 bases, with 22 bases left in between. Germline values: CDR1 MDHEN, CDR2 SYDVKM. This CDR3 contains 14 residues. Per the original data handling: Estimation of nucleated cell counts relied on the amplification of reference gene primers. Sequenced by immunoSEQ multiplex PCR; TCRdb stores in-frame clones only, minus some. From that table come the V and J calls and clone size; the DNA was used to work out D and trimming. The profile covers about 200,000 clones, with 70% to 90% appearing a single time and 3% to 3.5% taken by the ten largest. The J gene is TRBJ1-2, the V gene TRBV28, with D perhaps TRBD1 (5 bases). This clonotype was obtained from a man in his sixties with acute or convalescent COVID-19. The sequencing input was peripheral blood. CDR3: CASLIQGGAKGYTF. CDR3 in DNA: TGTGCCAGTCTTATCCAGGGCGGGGCCAAAGGCTACACCTTC.